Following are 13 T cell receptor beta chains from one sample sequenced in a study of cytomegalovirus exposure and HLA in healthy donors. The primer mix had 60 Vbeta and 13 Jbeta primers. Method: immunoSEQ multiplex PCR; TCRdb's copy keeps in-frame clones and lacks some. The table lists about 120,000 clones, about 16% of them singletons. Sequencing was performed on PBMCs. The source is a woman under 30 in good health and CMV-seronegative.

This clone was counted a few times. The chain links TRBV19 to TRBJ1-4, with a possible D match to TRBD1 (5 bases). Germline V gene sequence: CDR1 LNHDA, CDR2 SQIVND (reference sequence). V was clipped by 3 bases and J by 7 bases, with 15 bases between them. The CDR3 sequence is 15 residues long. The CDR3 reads CASSMAGGKSEKLFF. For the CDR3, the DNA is TGTGCCAGTAGTATGGCGGGGGGGAAGAGTGAAAAACTGTTTTTT.

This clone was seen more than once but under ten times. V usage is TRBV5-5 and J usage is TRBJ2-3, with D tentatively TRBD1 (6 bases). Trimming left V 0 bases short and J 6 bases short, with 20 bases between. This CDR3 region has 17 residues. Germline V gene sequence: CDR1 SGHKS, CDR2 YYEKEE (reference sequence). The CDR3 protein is CASSLAPGHGRGDTQYF. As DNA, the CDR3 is TGTGCCAGCAGCTTGGCCCCGGGACACGGAAGGGGGGATACGCAGTATTTT.

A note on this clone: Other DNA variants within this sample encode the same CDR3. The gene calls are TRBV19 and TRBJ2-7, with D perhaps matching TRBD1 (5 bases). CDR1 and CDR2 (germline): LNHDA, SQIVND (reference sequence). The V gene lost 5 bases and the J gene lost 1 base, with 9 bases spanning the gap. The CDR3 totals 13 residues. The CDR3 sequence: CASSRQGSYEQYF. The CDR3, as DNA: TGTGCCAGTAGTCGCCAGGGATCCTACGAGCAGTACTTC.

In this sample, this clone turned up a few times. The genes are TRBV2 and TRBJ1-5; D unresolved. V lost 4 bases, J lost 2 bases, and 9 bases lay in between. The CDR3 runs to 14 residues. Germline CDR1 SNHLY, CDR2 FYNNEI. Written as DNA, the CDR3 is TGTGCCAGCAGTGCCCGGTTGGGCAATCAGCCCCAGCATTTT. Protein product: CASSARLGNQPQHF.

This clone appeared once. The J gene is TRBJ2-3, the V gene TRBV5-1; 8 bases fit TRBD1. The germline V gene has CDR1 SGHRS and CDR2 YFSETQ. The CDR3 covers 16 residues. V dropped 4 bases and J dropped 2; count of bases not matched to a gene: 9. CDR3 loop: CASSPEGTGFTDTQYF. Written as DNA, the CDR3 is TGCGCCAGCAGCCCGGAGGGGACAGGCTTCACAGATACGCAGTATTTT.

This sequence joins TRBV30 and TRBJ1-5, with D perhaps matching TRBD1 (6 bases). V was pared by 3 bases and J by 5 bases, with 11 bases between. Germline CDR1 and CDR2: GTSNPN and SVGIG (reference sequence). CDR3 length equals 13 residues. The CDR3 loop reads CAWRWGPDQPQHF. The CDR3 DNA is TGTGCCTGGAGATGGGGGCCGGATCAGCCCCAGCATTTT. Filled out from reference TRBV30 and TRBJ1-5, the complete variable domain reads SQTIHQWPATLVQPVGSPLSLECTVEGTSNPNLYWYRQAAGRGLQLLFYSVGIGQISSEVPQNLSASRPQDRQFILSSKKLLLSDSGFYLCAWRWGPDQPQHFGDGTRLSIL.

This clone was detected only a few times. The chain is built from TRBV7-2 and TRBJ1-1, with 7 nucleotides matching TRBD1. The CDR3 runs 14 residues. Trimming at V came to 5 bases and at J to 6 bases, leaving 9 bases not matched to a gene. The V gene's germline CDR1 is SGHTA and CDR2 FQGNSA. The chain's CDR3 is CASSLTGIPPEAFF. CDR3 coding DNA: TGTGCCAGCAGCCTGACAGGGATCCCTCCTGAAGCTTTCTTT.

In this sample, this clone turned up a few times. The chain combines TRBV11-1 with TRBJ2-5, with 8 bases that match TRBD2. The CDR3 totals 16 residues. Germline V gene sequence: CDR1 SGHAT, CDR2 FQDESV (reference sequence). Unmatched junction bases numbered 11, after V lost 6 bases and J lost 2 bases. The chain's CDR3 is CASRGKLAEYQETQYF. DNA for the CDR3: TGTGCCAGCAGGGGGAAACTAGCGGAATATCAAGAGACCCAGTACTTC. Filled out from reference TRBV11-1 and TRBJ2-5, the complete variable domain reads EAEVAQSPRYKITEKSQAVAFWCDPISGHATLYWYRQILGQGPELLVQFQDESVVDDSQLPKDRFSAERLKGVDSTLKIQPAELGDSAMYLCASRGKLAEYQETQYFGPGTRLLVL.

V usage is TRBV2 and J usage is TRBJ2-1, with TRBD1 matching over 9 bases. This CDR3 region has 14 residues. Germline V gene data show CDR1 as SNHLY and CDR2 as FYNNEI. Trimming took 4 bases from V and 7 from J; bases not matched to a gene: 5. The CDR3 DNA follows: TGTGCCAGCAGTGGACAGGGGGTGGGGAATGAGCAGTTCTTC. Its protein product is CASSGQGVGNEQFF.

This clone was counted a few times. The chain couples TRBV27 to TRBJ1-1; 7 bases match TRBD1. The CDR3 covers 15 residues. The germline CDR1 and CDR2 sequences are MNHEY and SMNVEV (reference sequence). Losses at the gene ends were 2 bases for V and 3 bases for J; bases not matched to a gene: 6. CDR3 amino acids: CASSLDARGDTEAFF. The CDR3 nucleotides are TGTGCCAGCAGTTTAGATGCCAGGGGGGACACTGAAGCTTTCTTT.

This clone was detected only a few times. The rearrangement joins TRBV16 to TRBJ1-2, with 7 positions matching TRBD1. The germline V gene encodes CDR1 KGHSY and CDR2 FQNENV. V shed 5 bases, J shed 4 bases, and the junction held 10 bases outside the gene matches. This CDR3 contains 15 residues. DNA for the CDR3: TGTGCCAGCAGCAACCAAGGGGGACAGTTCTATGGCTACACCTTC. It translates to CASSNQGGQFYGYTF.

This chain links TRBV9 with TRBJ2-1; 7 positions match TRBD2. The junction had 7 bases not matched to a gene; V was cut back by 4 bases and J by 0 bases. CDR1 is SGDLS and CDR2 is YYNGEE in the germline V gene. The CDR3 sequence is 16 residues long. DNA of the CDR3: TGTGCCAGCAGCCCCCGGGGAGGGAGCTCCTACAATGAGCAGTTCTTC. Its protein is CASSPRGGSSYNEQFF.

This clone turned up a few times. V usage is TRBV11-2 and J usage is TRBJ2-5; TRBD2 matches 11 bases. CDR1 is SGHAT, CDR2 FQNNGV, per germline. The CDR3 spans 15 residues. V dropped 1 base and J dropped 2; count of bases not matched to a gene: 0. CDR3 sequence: CASSLVAGGQETQYF. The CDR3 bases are TGTGCCAGCAGCTTAGTAGCGGGAGGGCAAGAGACCCAGTACTTC.